The 30 T cell receptor beta chains below come from one sample, sequenced in a study of CD8+CD57+ T cells in acquired aplastic anemia. Genomic DNA, the template, was used for profiling of the TCR beta VDJ and CDR3. TCRdb processed the reads anew with MiXCR; each CDR3 protein has one entry. The table has roughly 120,000 distinct CDR3 sequences, 50% to 60% seen once; the top ten hold roughly 32%. All patients picked for sequencing had shown, by flow cytometry, an expansion of CD8+CD57+ cells. Sequenced sample: sorted CD4+, CD8+, or CD8+CD57+ T cells (not recorded which) from PBMCs. The receptors shown here come from a human donor with aplastic anemia.

V and J are TRBV6-1 and TRBJ1-3, with unresolved D. V was cut by 8 bases and J by 0 bases, with 14 bases left in between. Germline V gene data show CDR1 as MNHNS and CDR2 as SASEGT. The CDR3 spans 15 residues. The CDR3 DNA sequence: TGTGCCAGCTACGACGGTATGAACTCTGGAAACACCATATATTTT. It translates to CASYDGMNSGNTIYF.

This clonotype has only a few counts. The chain is built from TRBV9 and TRBJ2-7; TRBD2 is a possible D gene (5 bases). Deletions cut 3 bases from V and 3 bases from J, with 16 bases between. This CDR3 comprises 15 residues. Germline CDR1 is SGDLS and CDR2 is YYNGEE. CDR3 in amino acids: CASSASPTGYYEQYF. CDR3 DNA: TGTGCCAGCAGCGCCTCCCCGACGGGATACTACGAGCAGTACTTC.

This clonotype has just one count. Given a much more abundant clone one base away, this may be a read error. V usage is TRBV12-3 or TRBV12-4 and J usage is TRBJ2-1, with D possibly being TRBD1 or TRBD2 (5 bases each). The germline V and J ends were trimmed by 3 bases and 7 bases, with 13 bases remaining between them. CDR3 size: 14 residues. Here the CDR3 reads CASSLGVMWNEQFF. Written as DNA, the CDR3 is TGTGCCAGCAGTTTGGGGGTCATGTGGAATGAGCAGTTCTTC.

The V and J genes are TRBV7-3 and TRBJ2-7; weak D call: TRBD2 (6 bases). The J call may be mistaken, given a closer DNA end match to TRBJ2-1. The CDR3 has 13 amino acids. Germline CDR1 and CDR2: SGHTA and FQGTGA. The CDR3 spells CASSLGGINEQFF. CDR3 coding DNA: TGTGCCAGCAGCTTAGGAGGGATCAATGAGCAGTTCTTC.

In the case of this clonotype: The junction shows a germline mismatch at one end, possibly a read error. This rearrangement joins TRBV10-3 to TRBJ2-7, with D tentatively TRBD1 (6 bases). The CDR3 is 13 amino acids. Germline CDR1 is ENHRY and CDR2 is SYGVKD. Written as DNA, the CDR3 is TGTGCCATCACTGAGGGGGTTGCATACGAGCAGTACTTC. It yields the protein CAITEGVAYEQYF.

CDR3 sequence (DNA): TGTGCCACCAGAGGGAGGGGTAAACTAGCTAACTATGGCTACACCTTC. Encoded protein: CATRGRGKLANYGYTF. The chain carries TRBV24-1 and TRBJ1-2; possibly TRBD1 for D (5 bases). The CDR3 extends over 16 amino acids. Germline-derived CDR1 and CDR2 are KGHDR and SFDVKD. Trimming pared 7 bases from V and 0 bases from J, leaving 17 bases between.

V is TRBV28 and J is TRBJ2-2; unclear D gene. The CDR3 is made up of 14 amino acids. The germline V and J ends were trimmed by 2 bases and 3 bases, with 7 bases remaining between them. Germline-derived CDR1 and CDR2 are MDHEN and SYDVKM. The CDR3: CASSLQGYTGELFF. DNA of the CDR3: TGTGCCAGCAGTTTACAAGGTTACACCGGGGAGCTGTTTTTT.

CDR3 nucleotide sequence: TGTGCTAGTGGTTTTATGGACAGGGAACTCTACGAGCAGTACTTC. Translated: CASGFMDRELYEQYF. The chain recombines TRBV12-5 with TRBJ2-7, with TRBD1 identical over 8 bases. V shed 3 bases and J 3 bases; nucleotides not matched to a gene: 7. CDR3 length: 15 amino acids. Germline lookup yields CDR1 LGHNT and CDR2 FRNRAP.

This clonotype showed up just a few times. The chain couples TRBV2 to TRBJ2-7; unclear D gene. This CDR3 has 10 amino acids. Germline lookup yields CDR1 SNHLY and CDR2 FYNNEI. The ends were cut back, 8 bases at V and 4 bases at J, with 6 bases in the middle. The CDR3 DNA reads as TGTGCCAGCGGCGATTACGAGCAGTACTTC. Its translation: CASGDYEQYF.

This clonotype was detected many times. The rearrangement uses TRBV11-2 and TRBJ2-7; TRBD1 agrees at 9 bases. This CDR3 has 15 amino acids. Germline V gene data show CDR1 as SGHAT and CDR2 as FQNNGV. With 5 bases clipped from V and 2 bases from J, the junction kept 7 bases outside the gene matches. CDR3 amino acids: CASSLGQGRAYEQYF. CDR3 coding DNA: TGTGCCAGCAGCCTGGGACAGGGAAGGGCCTACGAGCAGTACTTC.

This clonotype has just a few counts. V and J are TRBV2 and TRBJ1-2; D perhaps matches TRBD1 (6 bases). This CDR3 spans 13 amino acids. Germline V gives CDR1 SNHLY, CDR2 FYNNEI. Trimming removed 6 bases at V and 0 bases at J, with 8 bases between. The CDR3 DNA is TGTGCCAGCAGGGACAGCCCTAACTATGGCTACACCTTC. It encodes CASRDSPNYGYTF.

The V and J genes are TRBV29-1 and TRBJ2-3, with unresolved D. Germline V gives CDR1 SQVTM, CDR2 ANQGSEA. The V end lost 6 bases, the J end lost 3 bases, and 16 bases lay between the germline ends. This CDR3 contains 14 residues. The CDR3 here is CSVVPAKFTDTQYF. As DNA, the CDR3 is TGCAGCGTAGTTCCGGCTAAGTTTACAGATACGCAGTATTTT.

The chain recombines TRBV7-2 with TRBJ2-7; TRBD1 matches 8 bases. This CDR3 comprises 15 residues. V dropped 5 bases and J dropped 2; count of bases not matched to a gene: 8. CDR1 and CDR2 (germline): SGHTA, FQGNSA. The CDR3 sequence is CASSRKTGETYEQYF. The CDR3 DNA follows: TGTGCCAGCAGCCGGAAGACAGGGGAGACCTACGAGCAGTACTTC.

This clonotype came up many times. This chain uses TRBV9 with TRBJ2-5, with a tentative D call TRBD2 (5 bases). The V end was cut by 3 bases, the J end by 4 bases, with 16 bases between. This CDR3 region has 15 residues. The germline CDR1 and CDR2 sequences are SGDLS and YYNGEE. The CDR3 region is CASSARKAGVETQYF. Here the CDR3 DNA reads TGTGCCAGCAGCGCACGTAAAGCCGGGGTAGAGACCCAGTACTTC.

In the case of this clonotype: A much larger clonotype is one base distant, so this may be a read error. No conserved phenylalanine or tryptophan ends this CDR3, so it is likely a read error. The chain recombines TRBV9 with TRBJ1-2; D possibly corresponds to TRBD1 (5 bases). This CDR3 contains 15 residues. V shed 0 bases and J shed 2 bases, with 11 bases lying between them. Germline-derived CDR1 and CDR2 are SGDLS and YYNGEE. The CDR3 DNA reads TGTGCCAGCAGCGTAGGTCAGGGCAGAAACTATGGCTACACCCTC. This sequence encodes CASSVGQGRNYGYTL.

The rearrangement joins TRBV15 to TRBJ1-4; D call uncertain. Germline-derived CDR1 and CDR2 are LNHNV and YYDKDF (reference sequence). CDR3 length: 17 residues. Trimming left V 3 bases short and J 0 bases short, with 14 bases between. CDR3 in DNA: TGTGCCACCAGCAGGTCCGGTCCGCTTGCAACTAATGAAAAACTGTTTTTT. Protein: CATSRSGPLATNEKLFF.

The chain is built from TRBV19 and TRBJ1-2, with TRBD1 as a possible D gene (6 bases). CDR3 length equals 12 residues. V shed 7 bases and J shed 7 bases, with 13 bases lying between them. Germline values: CDR1 LNHDA, CDR2 SQIVND (reference sequence). CDR3 protein: CASTVGGSGYTF. For the CDR3, the DNA is TGTGCCAGTACCGTCGGGGGCAGTGGCTACACCTTC.

The CDR3 DNA is TGTGCCAGTAGTATAGTTTACCAGCCTAAGCCCATAGCGGGAGGAGCCCCCTACGAGCAGTACTTC. Protein sequence: CASSIVYQPKPIAGGAPYEQYF. The V gene is TRBV19, the J gene TRBJ2-7; TRBD2 aligns across 10 bases. V trimming: 1 base; J trimming: 2 bases; junction bases outside the gene matches: 23. The germline gives CDR1 LNHDA, CDR2 SQIVND (reference sequence). The CDR3 consists of 22 residues.

This clonotype was counted once. A much larger clone sits a single nucleotide away, making a read error possible. A read error is likely, as this CDR3 ends without the conserved phenylalanine or tryptophan. The V and J genes are TRBV11-2 and TRBJ2-1; D uncertain. The germline V gene has CDR1 SGHAT and CDR2 FQNNGV. Trimming cost V 0 bases and J 8 bases, with 11 bases left between them. The CDR3 is 14 amino acids. CDR3 residues: CASSLESSWDEQFL. Written as DNA, the CDR3 is TGTGCCAGCAGCTTAGAGAGTAGCTGGGATGAGCAGTTCCTC.

The V call is TRBV9, the J call TRBJ2-7, with D perhaps matching TRBD1 or TRBD2 (5 bases each). Looked up from germline, CDR1 is SGDLS and CDR2 is YYNGEE. CDR3 length: 15 residues. V gave up 0 bases and J gave up 2 bases, with 12 bases separating them. This CDR3 is CASSVGPGRTYEQYF. The DNA for the CDR3 is TGTGCCAGCAGCGTAGGCCCGGGACGGACCTACGAGCAGTACTTC.

In its sample, this clonotype was seen many times. The chain employs TRBV2 and TRBJ2-1; 8 positions match TRBD2. Germline CDR1 SNHLY, CDR2 FYNNEI. This CDR3 is built from 14 residues. Germline trimming cut 4 bases from V and 4 bases from J; bases unmatched to any gene: 3. CDR3 region: CASSGIAGYNEQFF. The CDR3 DNA reads TGTGCCAGCAGTGGGATAGCGGGGTACAATGAGCAGTTCTTC.

This clonotype was seen just once. The rearrangement links TRBV5-1 to TRBJ2-1; 7 nucleotides align to TRBD2. The CDR3 loop spans 18 amino acids. CDR1 SGHRS and CDR2 YFSETQ come from the germline V gene. V shed 0 bases, J shed 0 bases, and the junction held 9 bases outside the gene matches. The CDR3 reads CASSLGPAGGSSYNEQFF. The DNA of the CDR3 is TGCGCCAGCAGCTTGGGTCCTGCGGGCGGGAGCTCCTACAATGAGCAGTTCTTC.

This rearrangement joins TRBV4-1 to TRBJ2-2; D is tentatively TRBD1 or TRBD2 (7 bases each). The germline gives CDR1 MGHRA, CDR2 YSYEKL. Trimming shortened V by 3 bases and J by 5 bases, and 16 bases separated the two germline ends. The CDR3 is made up of 16 amino acids. This chain's CDR3 is CASSHPGGAGTGELFF. The CDR3 DNA sequence: TGCGCCAGCAGCCACCCAGGGGGGGCGGGTACCGGGGAGCTGTTTTTT.

The chain carries TRBV9 and TRBJ2-3; 10 bases fit TRBD2. This CDR3 has 17 residues. The junction had 5 bases not matched to a gene; V was cut back by 0 bases and J by 1 base. CDR1 and CDR2 from the germline V gene are SGDLS and YYNGEE. Here the CDR3 reads CASSVEAGTSGTDTQYF. The CDR3 bases are TGTGCCAGCAGCGTAGAAGCAGGGACTAGCGGCACAGATACGCAGTATTTT.

This chain uses TRBV25-1 with TRBJ2-7; tentatively, D is TRBD1 or TRBD2 (5 bases each). V lost 1 base, J lost 0 bases, and 10 bases lay in between. The CDR3 consists of 15 residues. Germline V CDR1 and CDR2: MGHDK, SYGVNS. The CDR3 bases are TGTGCCAGCAGTGAATTGGGGGATAGCTCCTACGAGCAGTACTTC. As protein: CASSELGDSSYEQYF.

Only a few counts were recorded for this clonotype. This could be a read error, since a much larger clone is one nucleotide away. The CDR3 spells CAWRGKGNTEASF. The DNA for the CDR3 is TGTGCCTGGAGAGGGAAGGGGAACACTGAAGCTTCCTTT. This sequence joins TRBV30 and TRBJ1-1; D possibly corresponds to TRBD1 (5 bases). Germline lookup yields CDR1 GTSNPN and CDR2 SVGIG (reference sequence). The CDR3 extends over 13 amino acids. The full variable domain, its missing parts supplied by reference TRBV30 and TRBJ1-1, is SQTIHQWPATLVQPVGSPLSLECTVEGTSNPNLYWYRQAAGRGLQLLFYSVGIGQISSEVPQNLSASRPQDRQFILSSKKLLLSDSGFYLCAWRGKGNTEASFGQGTRLTVV.

This clonotype was seen many times. The chain is built from TRBV6-6 and TRBJ1-1, with D unclear. Germline CDR1 is MNHNY and CDR2 is SVGAGI (reference sequence). Between the trimmed V and J ends, which lost 3 bases and 5 bases, there was a span of 13 bases. The CDR3 runs 14 residues. The CDR3 region is CASSYEQGGTEAFF. The CDR3 DNA follows: TGTGCCAGCAGTTATGAGCAAGGAGGGACTGAAGCTTTCTTT.

V is TRBV29-1 and J is TRBJ2-2, with D unresolved. CDR3 length: 12 amino acids. In germline, CDR1 is SQVTM, CDR2 ANQGSEA. Trimming cost V 3 bases and J 7 bases, with 9 bases left between them. In DNA form, the CDR3 reads TGCAGCGTTGAGCAGGTCCACGGGGAGCTGTTTTTT. It yields the protein CSVEQVHGELFF.

V is TRBV10-3 and J is TRBJ2-7; possibly TRBD1 or TRBD2 for D (5 bases each). Trimming took 10 bases from V and 2 from J, leaving 15 bases between them. Germline-derived CDR1 and CDR2 are ENHRY and SYGVKD. This CDR3 contains 13 residues. CDR3 amino acids: CASRETETYEQYF. Written as DNA, the CDR3 is TGTGCCAGCAGGGAGACAGAGACCTACGAGCAGTACTTC.

This clonotype has only one observation. This may stem from a read error, because a much larger clone lies one nucleotide away. This CDR3 is missing its conserved last phenylalanine or tryptophan, likely due to a read error. The V gene is TRBV7-2, the J gene TRBJ1-2; tentatively, D is TRBD1 (5 bases). Between the trimmed V and J ends, which lost 1 base and 1 base, there was a span of 10 bases. The germline V gene has CDR1 SGHTA and CDR2 FQGNSA. This CDR3 is 15 amino acids long. The CDR3 DNA follows: TGTGCCAGCAGCTTAGGGGGGGAGCTTAACTATGGCTACACCCTC. It specifies CASSLGGELNYGYTL.